This T cell receptor (beta chain) was sequenced for a study of OX40 agonist ivuxolimab in advanced cancers. About the study: All patients had ivuxolimab intravenously every 2 weeks at 0.01 to 10 mg/kg. Eligibility admitted prior anti-PD-1, anti-PD-L1 or anti-CTLA-4 therapy; 35% to 40% had some.

In this sample, this clone turned up a few times. Antigen unknown. Repertoires were generated with immunoSEQ multiplex PCR, while TCRdb's copy carries only in-frame clones and drops some. The sample shows about 26,000 clones, around 75% of them seen only once. Germline assignment: CDR1 SGHAT and CDR2 FQNNGV. This CDR3 contains 14 residues. Trimming cost V 2 bases and J 6 bases, with 10 bases left between them. Points from the study as a whole: The study found among the lowest clonal expansion in partial responders at 0.1-3.0 mg/kg.

The sequencing used CD4+ or CD8+ T cells sorted from blood, collected in a trial of the OX40 agonist ivuxolimab. The chain carries TRBV11-2 and TRBJ2-2; D ambiguous. This receptor was obtained from an adult with an advanced solid tumor such as melanoma, head and neck, liver or kidney cancer. CDR3 coding DNA: TGTGCCAGCAGCTTACCCCTCGGTCCCGGGGAGCTGTTTTTT. Its translation: CASSLPLGPGELFF.